What follows are 28 T cell receptor beta chains derived from one specimen sequenced in a study of graft-versus-host responses after intestinal transplantation. Clones were sequenced by immunoSEQ multiplex PCR, and TCRdb holds only the in-frame ones, with some missing. The sample contains about 120,000 clones, over 85% of which appear only once. No cognate antigen is known for these TCRs. The sample in question was unstimulated CD4+ T cells sorted from spleen or lymph node cells, obtained before intestinal transplant. These receptors came from a human donor who received an intestinal transplant.

V and J are TRBV6-5 and TRBJ1-2, with TRBD1 matching 8 bases. The CDR3 spans 14 residues. Germline V CDR1 and CDR2: MNHEY, SVGAGI. The trim removed 6 bases at V and 8 bases at J, leaving 11 bases unmatched. The CDR3 nucleotides read TGTGCCAGCAGGAAACTTGACAGGGGTGAAGGCTACACCTTC. Translation: CASRKLDRGEGYTF.

The J gene is TRBJ2-5, the V gene TRBV7-9, with 14 bases that match TRBD2. V shed 5 bases, J shed 5 bases, and the junction held 10 bases outside the gene matches. Per the germline V gene, CDR1 is SEHNR and CDR2 is FQNEAQ (reference sequence). CDR3 size: 17 residues. In DNA, the CDR3 is TGTGCCAGCAGCCCACCGGGACTAGCGGGAGCCGGGGAGACCCAGTACTTC. It translates to CASSPPGLAGAGETQYF.

V gene TRBV18 combines with J gene TRBJ1-5; D is ambiguous. Germline lookup yields CDR1 KGHSH and CDR2 LQKENI. This CDR3 region has 16 residues. V was cut by 4 bases and J by 2 bases, with 15 bases left in between. For the CDR3, the DNA is TGTGCCAGCTCACAAACGGCGGGGAGCGGCAATCAGCCCCAGCATTTT. Its protein is CASSQTAGSGNQPQHF.

The V and J genes are TRBV6-5 and TRBJ1-2; D possibly corresponds to TRBD1 (6 bases). The CDR3 is 12 amino acids. Germline values: CDR1 MNHEY, CDR2 SVGAGI. Trimming removed 8 bases at V and 6 bases at J, with 13 bases between. The CDR3 sequence: CASGGRGDGYTF. The CDR3 DNA sequence: TGTGCCAGCGGTGGGAGGGGGGATGGCTACACCTTC.

This clone was seen once. The chain combines TRBV5-1 with TRBJ2-5; TRBD1 might be the D (6 bases). The J call may be incorrect, as the DNA end agrees better with TRBJ2-7. The CDR3 has 15 amino acids. In germline, CDR1 is SGHRS, CDR2 YFSETQ. Here the CDR3 DNA reads TGCGCCAGCAGCCGCGAGGGCCTAGGGGGCTACGAGCAGTACTTC. Amino acid sequence: CASSREGLGGYEQYF.

The gene calls are TRBV6-1 and TRBJ2-2, with D unclear. The germline V gene has CDR1 MNHNS and CDR2 SASEGT. Between the trimmed V and J ends, which lost 6 bases and 5 bases, there was a span of 10 bases. There are 13 residues in the CDR3. The CDR3 loop reads CASSIVGTGELFF. The CDR3 DNA follows: TGTGCCAGCAGCATTGTCGGTACCGGGGAGCTGTTTTTT.

This chain links TRBV5-4 with TRBJ2-7, with 12 bases lining up with TRBD2. V gave up 4 bases and J gave up 3 bases; unmatched junction bases: 8. The CDR3 totals 16 residues. The germline V gene encodes CDR1 SGHNT and CDR2 YYREEE (reference sequence). The CDR3 nucleotides read TGTGCCAGCAGCGACCTAGCGGGAGGGCCCATCTACGAGCAGTACTTC. It encodes CASSDLAGGPIYEQYF.

This chain joins TRBV7-8 and TRBJ2-3, with 7 bases lining up with TRBD1. This CDR3 is 12 amino acids long. J was trimmed by 5 bases and V by 6 bases; bases with no gene match: 2. The V gene's germline CDR1 is SGHVS and CDR2 FQNEAQ. The CDR3 loop is CASSPGGDTQYF. The CDR3 DNA is TGTGCCAGCAGTCCAGGGGGAGATACGCAGTATTTT.

The chain carries TRBV30 and TRBJ1-2; no definite D call. Germline CDR1 is GTSNPN and CDR2 is SVGIG (reference sequence). V was cut by 1 base and J by 8 bases, with 8 bases left in between. The CDR3 runs 11 residues. The CDR3 is CAWSGGGGYTF. Written as DNA, the CDR3 is TGTGCCTGGAGTGGGGGAGGGGGCTACACCTTC.

The chain links TRBV28 to TRBJ2-7, with 7 positions matching TRBD1. The CDR3 covers 14 residues. Germline V lookup: CDR1 MDHEN, CDR2 SYDVKM. Trimming removed 6 bases from V and 3 bases from J; junction bases left unmatched: 8. The CDR3 DNA is TGTGCCAGCAGCCTTACAGGGGCCGTCTACGAGCAGTACTTC. Translating it yields CASSLTGAVYEQYF.

This chain uses TRBV19 with TRBJ2-3; 7 positions agree with TRBD2. Germline CDR1 and CDR2: LNHDA and SQIVND (reference sequence). The CDR3 runs to 16 residues. V gave up 6 bases and J gave up 8 bases; unmatched junction bases: 17. CDR3 nucleotides: TGTGCCAGTAGCCGCTCGAGGGCGGGAGAATGGGCTACGCAGTATTTT. Translated: CASSRSRAGEWATQYF.

This chain connects TRBV5-1 to TRBJ1-1; possibly TRBD1 for D (5 bases). Trimming cost V 0 bases and J 2 bases, with 8 bases left between them. There are 14 residues in the CDR3. Germline V lookup: CDR1 SGHRS, CDR2 YFSETQ. The CDR3 sequence: CASSLVGVNTEAFF. The CDR3 coding sequence is TGCGCCAGCAGCTTGGTGGGGGTTAACACTGAAGCTTTCTTT.

The chain has TRBV7-8 and TRBJ1-1; TRBD1 matches 10 bases. The CDR3 is made up of 14 amino acids. The germline V gene has CDR1 SGHVS and CDR2 FQNEAQ. The trim removed 5 bases at V and 5 bases at J, leaving 5 bases unmatched. CDR3 sequence: CASSQGQGGTEAFF. CDR3 coding DNA: TGTGCCAGCAGCCAAGGACAGGGGGGGACTGAAGCTTTCTTT. The full variable domain, in which reference TRBV7-8 and TRBJ1-1 provide the parts outside the CDR3, is GAGVSQSPRYKVAKRGQDVALRCDPISGHVSLFWYQQALGQGPEFLTYFQNEAQLDKSGLPSDRFFAERPEGSVSTLKIQRTQQEDSAVYLCASSQGQGGTEAFFGQGTRLTVV.

The rearrangement links TRBV4-1 to TRBJ2-3; 14 bases line up with TRBD2. Trimming cost V 4 bases and J 3 bases; bases outside gene matches: 9. CDR1 and CDR2 (germline): MGHRA, YSYEKL. The CDR3 length is 18 residues. The chain's CDR3 is CASSPTSGRAIETDTQYF. DNA for the CDR3: TGCGCCAGCAGCCCGACTAGCGGGAGGGCGATCGAGACAGATACGCAGTATTTT.

The chain has TRBV28 and TRBJ2-1, with 9 bases aligning to TRBD2. CDR1 and CDR2 (germline): MDHEN, SYDVKM. Germline trimming cut 2 bases from V and 4 bases from J; bases unmatched to any gene: 0. The CDR3 sequence is 14 residues long. As DNA, the CDR3 is TGTGCCAGCAGTTTAGCGGGAGGGTACAATGAGCAGTTCTTC. As protein: CASSLAGGYNEQFF. The complete variable domain, with remaining parts taken from reference TRBV28 and TRBJ2-1, reads DVKVTQSSRYLVKRTGEKVFLECVQDMDHENMFWYRQDPGLGLRLIYFSYDVKMKEKGDIPEGYSVSREKKERFSLILESASTNQTSMYLCASSLAGGYNEQFFGPGTRLTVL.

The chain combines TRBV7-9 with TRBJ1-1, with TRBD1 matching 8 bases. V shed 4 bases and J 10 bases; nucleotides not matched to a gene: 8. This CDR3 has 13 residues. CDR1 SEHNR and CDR2 FQNEAQ come from the germline V gene (reference sequence). The chain's CDR3 is CASSSGTGGGAFF. DNA of the CDR3: TGTGCCAGCAGCTCCGGGACAGGCGGGGGAGCTTTCTTT.

The rearrangement joins TRBV6-5 to TRBJ2-7, with unresolved D. Germline values: CDR1 MNHEY, CDR2 SVGAGI. The V end lost 4 bases, the J end lost 5 bases, and 18 bases lay between the germline ends. This CDR3 has 15 amino acids. The CDR3 region is CASSSDSKGSHEQYF. The CDR3, as DNA: TGTGCCAGCAGTTCCGACTCCAAGGGTTCCCACGAGCAGTACTTC.

The rearrangement joins TRBV5-1 to TRBJ2-1; 10 bases match TRBD2. Germline V gene data show CDR1 as SGHRS and CDR2 as YFSETQ. V was pared by 2 bases and J by 5 bases, with 4 bases of the junction left unmatched. This CDR3 is 15 amino acids long. The CDR3 protein is CASSFSGRADNEQFF. CDR3 bases: TGCGCCAGCAGCTTCAGCGGGAGGGCTGACAATGAGCAGTTCTTC.

This chain joins TRBV5-6 and TRBJ2-1, with 11 bases matching TRBD2. J was trimmed by 6 bases and V by 0 bases; bases with no gene match: 8. The CDR3 is 17 residues long. Per germline, CDR1 SGHDT and CDR2 YYEEEE. CDR3 coding DNA: TGTGCCAGCAGCTTGGATCTGGGGACTAGCGGACGCAATGAGCAGTTCTTC. Its protein product is CASSLDLGTSGRNEQFF.

The chain has TRBV11-2 and TRBJ2-7; a weak D match, TRBD2 (6 bases). From germline, CDR1 is SGHAT and CDR2 FQNNGV. The CDR3 length is 12 residues. V lost 5 bases and J 6 bases, leaving 11 bases between the germline ends. The DNA for the CDR3 is TGTGCCAGCAGCCCCGGGGGTCGCGAGCAGTACTTC. Translation gives CASSPGGREQYF.

This chain connects TRBV2 to TRBJ1-4; D ambiguous. V was cut by 7 bases and J by 2 bases, with 14 bases left in between. This CDR3 contains 15 residues. Per the germline V gene, CDR1 is SNHLY and CDR2 is FYNNEI. For the CDR3, the DNA is TGTGCCAGCATACGTTACGGTGGCACTAATGAAAAACTGTTTTTT. Its translation is CASIRYGGTNEKLFF.

As regards this clone: The germline gene is not matched at one end of the junction; a read error may be the cause. The genes are TRBV7-7 and TRBJ2-5; TRBD2 might be the D (6 bases). Germline V gene sequence: CDR1 SSHAT, CDR2 FNYEAQ (reference sequence). This CDR3 is built from 15 residues. CDR3 DNA sequence: TGTGCTAGCAGCTTCTCGGTGGGAGGCGGAGAGACCCAGTACTTC. It yields the protein CASSFSVGGGETQYF.

This clone has more than one count but fewer than ten. The chain combines TRBV7-3 with TRBJ2-3, with 9 bases lining up with TRBD1. Germline trimming cut 5 bases from V and 9 bases from J; bases unmatched to any gene: 0. CDR1 and CDR2 (germline): SGHTA, FQGTGA. The CDR3 consists of 11 residues. CDR3 coding DNA: TGTGCCAGCAGCACAGGGGGCACGCAGTATTTT. As protein: CASSTGGTQYF.

This chain joins TRBV28 and TRBJ2-5, with TRBD1 matching over 9 bases. V lost 5 bases to trimming and J lost 0 bases; unmatched junction nucleotides: 1. The CDR3 is made up of 14 amino acids. Germline-derived CDR1 and CDR2 are MDHEN and SYDVKM. DNA of the CDR3: TGTGCCAGCAGTGGGACAGGGAACCAAGAGACCCAGTACTTC. It specifies CASSGTGNQETQYF.

The chain carries TRBV5-1 and TRBJ2-1, with D hard to call. CDR3 length equals 16 residues. Germline lookup yields CDR1 SGHRS and CDR2 YFSETQ. V was clipped by 4 bases and J by 2 bases, with 16 bases between them. CDR3: CASSRGYLTTYNEQFF. CDR3 DNA: TGCGCCAGCAGCCGCGGTTACCTGACAACCTACAATGAGCAGTTCTTC. Complete variable domain (other parts from reference TRBV5-1 and TRBJ2-1): KAGVTQTPRYLIKTRGQQVTLSCSPISGHRSVSWYQQTPGQGLQFLFEYFSETQRNKGNFPGRFSGRQFSNSRSEMNVSTLELGDSALYLCASSRGYLTTYNEQFFGPGTRLTVL.

This chain links TRBV6-1 with TRBJ2-7; D tentatively reads TRBD1 or TRBD2 (5 bases each). From germline, CDR1 is MNHNS and CDR2 SASEGT. The length of the CDR3 is 15 residues. Trimming took 6 bases from V and 2 from J, leaving 17 bases between them. As DNA, the CDR3 is TGTGCCAGCAGCCCCCGGAGAGGGGAAACCTACGAGCAGTACTTC. Translation gives CASSPRRGETYEQYF.

The rearrangement links TRBV9 to TRBJ2-2; TRBD2 matches at 9 bases. CDR1 and CDR2 from the germline V gene are SGDLS and YYNGEE. The trim removed 4 bases at V and 3 bases at J, leaving 4 bases unmatched. This CDR3 comprises 15 residues. This CDR3 reads CASSHSGSHTGELFF. As DNA, the CDR3 is TGTGCCAGCAGCCATAGCGGGAGCCACACCGGGGAGCTGTTTTTT. Together with reference TRBV9 and TRBJ2-2, the CDR3 gives the full variable domain: DSGVTQTPKHLITATGQRVTLRCSPRSGDLSVYWYQQSLDQGLQFLIQYYNGEERAKGNILERFSAQQFPDLHSELNLSSLELGDSALYFCASSHSGSHTGELFFGEGSRLTVL.

The chain combines TRBV30 with TRBJ1-2; D unclear. The germline V and J ends were trimmed by 3 bases and 4 bases, with 12 bases remaining between them. The CDR3 contains 13 residues. Germline V gives CDR1 GTSNPN, CDR2 SVGIG (reference sequence). Written as DNA, the CDR3 is TGTGCCTGGAGAGGTGGAGAAACCTATGGCTACACCTTC. Its protein is CAWRGGETYGYTF.